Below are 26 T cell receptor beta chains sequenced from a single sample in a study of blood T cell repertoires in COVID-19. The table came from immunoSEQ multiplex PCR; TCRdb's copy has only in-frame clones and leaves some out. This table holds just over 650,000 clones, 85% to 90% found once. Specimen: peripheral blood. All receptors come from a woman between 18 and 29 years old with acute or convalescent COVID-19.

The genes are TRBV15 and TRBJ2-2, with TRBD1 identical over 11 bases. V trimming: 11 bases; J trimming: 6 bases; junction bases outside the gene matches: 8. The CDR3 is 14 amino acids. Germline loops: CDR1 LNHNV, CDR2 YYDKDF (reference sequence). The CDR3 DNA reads TGTGCCGCGGGACAGGGGGAATGGGCCGGGGAGCTGTTTTTT. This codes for CAAGQGEWAGELFF.

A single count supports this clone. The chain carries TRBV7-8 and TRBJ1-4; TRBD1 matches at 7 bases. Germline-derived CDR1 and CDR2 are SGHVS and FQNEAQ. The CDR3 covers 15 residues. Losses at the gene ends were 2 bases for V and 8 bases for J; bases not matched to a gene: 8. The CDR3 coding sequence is TGTGCCAGCAGCTTAAACAGGGGAGTAGGAGAAAAACTGTTTTTT. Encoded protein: CASSLNRGVGEKLFF.

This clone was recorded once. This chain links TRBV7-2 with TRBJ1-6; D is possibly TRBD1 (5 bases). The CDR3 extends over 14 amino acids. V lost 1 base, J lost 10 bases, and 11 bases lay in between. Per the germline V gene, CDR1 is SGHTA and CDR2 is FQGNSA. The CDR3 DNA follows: TGTGCCAGCAGCTTAGTCGGGGGTAAGTCACCCCTCCACTTT. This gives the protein CASSLVGGKSPLHF.

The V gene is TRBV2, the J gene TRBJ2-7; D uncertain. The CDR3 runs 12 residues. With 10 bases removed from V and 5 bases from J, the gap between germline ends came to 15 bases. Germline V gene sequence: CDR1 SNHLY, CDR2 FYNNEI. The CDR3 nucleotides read TGTGCCACCCGGGTTACCAGAAACGAGCAGTACTTC. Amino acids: CATRVTRNEQYF.

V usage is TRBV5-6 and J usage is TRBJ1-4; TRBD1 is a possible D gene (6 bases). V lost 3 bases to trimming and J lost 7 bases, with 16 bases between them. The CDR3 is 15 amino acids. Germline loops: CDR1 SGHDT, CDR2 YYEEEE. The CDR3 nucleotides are TGTGCCAGCAGCTCGAGGGGGGGAGGTGTTGAAAAACTGTTTTTT. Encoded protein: CASSSRGGGVEKLFF.

CDR3 residues: CASSLGGTTGRFGYTF. The CDR3 DNA reads as TGTGCCAGCAGCTTAGGGGGCACGACAGGACGGTTTGGCTACACCTTC. The chain is built from TRBV7-8 and TRBJ1-2, with D perhaps matching TRBD1 (6 bases). Per the germline V gene, CDR1 is SGHVS and CDR2 is FQNEAQ. This CDR3 has 16 residues. With 1 base removed from V and 7 bases from J, the gap between germline ends came to 19 bases.

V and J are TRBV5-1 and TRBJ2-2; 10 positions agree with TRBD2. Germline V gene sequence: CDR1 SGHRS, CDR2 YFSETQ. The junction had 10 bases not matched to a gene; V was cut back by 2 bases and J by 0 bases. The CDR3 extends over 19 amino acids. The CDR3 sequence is CASSFFPAGGFANTGELFF. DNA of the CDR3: TGCGCCAGCAGCTTCTTTCCAGCGGGGGGGTTCGCGAACACCGGGGAGCTGTTTTTT.

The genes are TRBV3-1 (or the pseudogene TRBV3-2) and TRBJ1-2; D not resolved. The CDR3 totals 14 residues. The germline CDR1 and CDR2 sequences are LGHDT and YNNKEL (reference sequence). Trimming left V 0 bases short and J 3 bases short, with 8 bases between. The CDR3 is CASSQDIQYYGYTF. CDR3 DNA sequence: TGTGCCAGCAGCCAAGATATACAGTACTATGGCTACACCTTC.

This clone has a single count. The DNA for the CDR3 is TGTGCCAGCGCTGACAGGGGTTCTGGAAACACCATATATTTT. It yields the protein CASADRGSGNTIYF. V gene TRBV7-2 combines with J gene TRBJ1-3; 8 bases line up with TRBD1. In germline, CDR1 is SGHTA, CDR2 FQGNSA. V lost 8 bases to trimming and J lost 1 base; unmatched junction nucleotides: 4. CDR3 length: 14 residues.

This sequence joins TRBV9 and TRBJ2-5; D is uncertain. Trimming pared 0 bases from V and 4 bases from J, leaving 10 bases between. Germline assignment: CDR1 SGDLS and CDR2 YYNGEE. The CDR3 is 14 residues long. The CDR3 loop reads CASSVAGPGETQYF. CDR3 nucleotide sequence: TGTGCCAGCAGCGTAGCTGGTCCCGGAGAGACCCAGTACTTC.

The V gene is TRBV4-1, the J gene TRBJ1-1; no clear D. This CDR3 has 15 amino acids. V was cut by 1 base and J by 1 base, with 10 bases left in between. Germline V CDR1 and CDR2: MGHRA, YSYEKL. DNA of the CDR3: TGCGCCAGCAGCCAAGGGGCCACCGCGAACACTGAAGCTTTCTTT. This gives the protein CASSQGATANTEAFF.

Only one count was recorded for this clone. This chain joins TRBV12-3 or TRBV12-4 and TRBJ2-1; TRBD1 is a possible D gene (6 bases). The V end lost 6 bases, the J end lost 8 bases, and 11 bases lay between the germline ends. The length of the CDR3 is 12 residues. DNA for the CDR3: TGTGCCAGCAGACACAGGGCCCATGAGCAGTTCTTC. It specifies CASRHRAHEQFF.

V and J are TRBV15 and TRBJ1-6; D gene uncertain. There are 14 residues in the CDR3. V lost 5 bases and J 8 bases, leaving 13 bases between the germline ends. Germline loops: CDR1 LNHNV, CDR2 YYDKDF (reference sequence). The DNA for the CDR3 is TGTGCCACCAGCGCCCGGGTCTTGGATTCACCCCTCCACTTT. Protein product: CATSARVLDSPLHF.

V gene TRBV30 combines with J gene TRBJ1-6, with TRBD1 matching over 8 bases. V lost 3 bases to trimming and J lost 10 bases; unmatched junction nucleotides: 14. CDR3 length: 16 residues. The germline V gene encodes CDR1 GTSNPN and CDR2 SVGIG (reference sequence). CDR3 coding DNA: TGTGCCTGGAGAGTCAGGTACGGACAGGGTTGGTCACCCCTCCACTTT. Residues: CAWRVRYGQGWSPLHF.

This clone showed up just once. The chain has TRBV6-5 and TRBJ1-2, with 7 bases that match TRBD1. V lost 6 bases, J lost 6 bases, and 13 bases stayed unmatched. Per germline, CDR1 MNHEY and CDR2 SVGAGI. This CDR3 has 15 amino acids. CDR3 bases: TGTGCCAGCAGCTCCCGGGAAGGGGGCTTCGATGGCTACACCTTC. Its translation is CASSSREGGFDGYTF.

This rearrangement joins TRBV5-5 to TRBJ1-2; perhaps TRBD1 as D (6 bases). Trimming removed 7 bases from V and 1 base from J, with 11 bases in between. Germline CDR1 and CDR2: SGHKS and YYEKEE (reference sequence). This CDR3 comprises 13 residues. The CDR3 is CASDTGINYGYTF. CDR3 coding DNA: TGTGCCAGCGATACAGGGATTAACTATGGCTACACCTTC.

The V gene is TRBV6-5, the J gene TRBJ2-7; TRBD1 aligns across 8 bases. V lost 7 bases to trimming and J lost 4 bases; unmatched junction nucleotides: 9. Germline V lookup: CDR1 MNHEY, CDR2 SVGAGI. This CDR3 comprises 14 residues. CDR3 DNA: TGTGCCAGCAATTTGCGGACAGGGTCATACGAGCAGTACTTC. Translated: CASNLRTGSYEQYF.

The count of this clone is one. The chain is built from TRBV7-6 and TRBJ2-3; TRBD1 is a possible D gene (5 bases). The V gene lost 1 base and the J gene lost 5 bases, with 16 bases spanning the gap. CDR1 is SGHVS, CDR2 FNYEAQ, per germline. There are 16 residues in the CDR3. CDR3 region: CASSLGLGVTQDTQYF. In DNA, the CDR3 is TGTGCCAGCAGCTTAGGTCTAGGGGTCACACAAGATACGCAGTATTTT.

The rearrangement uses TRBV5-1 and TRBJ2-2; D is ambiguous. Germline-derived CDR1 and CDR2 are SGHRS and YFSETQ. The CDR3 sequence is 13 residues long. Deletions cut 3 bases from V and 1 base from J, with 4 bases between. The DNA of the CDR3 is TGCGCCAGCAGCTACAGGAACACCGGGGAGCTGTTTTTT. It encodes CASSYRNTGELFF.

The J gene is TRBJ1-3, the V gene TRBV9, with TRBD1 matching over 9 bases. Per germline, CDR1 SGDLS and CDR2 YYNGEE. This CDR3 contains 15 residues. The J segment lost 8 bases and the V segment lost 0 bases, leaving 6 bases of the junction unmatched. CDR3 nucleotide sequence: TGTGCCAGCAGCGTAGATGGCGGACAGGGGTACACCATATATTTT. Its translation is CASSVDGGQGYTIYF.

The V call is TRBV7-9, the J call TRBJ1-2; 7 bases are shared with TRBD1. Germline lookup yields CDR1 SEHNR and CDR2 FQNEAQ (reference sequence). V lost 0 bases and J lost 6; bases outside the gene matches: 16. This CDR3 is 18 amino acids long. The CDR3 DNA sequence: TGTGCCAGCAGCTTAGCGTTGACAGGGAAAGGGCCCTCCCATGGCTACACCTTC. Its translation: CASSLALTGKGPSHGYTF.

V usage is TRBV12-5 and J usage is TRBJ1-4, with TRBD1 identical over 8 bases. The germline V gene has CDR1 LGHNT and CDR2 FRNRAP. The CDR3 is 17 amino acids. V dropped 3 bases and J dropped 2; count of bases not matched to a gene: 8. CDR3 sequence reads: CASGFRTGSVTNEKLFF. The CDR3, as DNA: TGTGCTAGTGGTTTCAGGACAGGGAGCGTCACTAATGAAAAACTGTTTTTT.

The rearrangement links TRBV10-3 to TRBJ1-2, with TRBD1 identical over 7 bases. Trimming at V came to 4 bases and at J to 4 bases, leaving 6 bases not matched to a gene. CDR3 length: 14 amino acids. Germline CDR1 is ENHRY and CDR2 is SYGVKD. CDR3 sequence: CAISAAGGSYGYTF. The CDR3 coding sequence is TGTGCCATCAGTGCTGCAGGGGGAAGCTATGGCTACACCTTC.

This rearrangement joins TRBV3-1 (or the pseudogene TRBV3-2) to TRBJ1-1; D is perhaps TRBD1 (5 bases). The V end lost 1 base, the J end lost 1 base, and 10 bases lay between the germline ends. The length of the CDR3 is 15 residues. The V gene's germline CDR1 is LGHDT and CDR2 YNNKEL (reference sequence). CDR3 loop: CASSQVGGWNTEAFF. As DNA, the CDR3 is TGTGCCAGCAGCCAAGTGGGGGGTTGGAACACTGAAGCTTTCTTT.

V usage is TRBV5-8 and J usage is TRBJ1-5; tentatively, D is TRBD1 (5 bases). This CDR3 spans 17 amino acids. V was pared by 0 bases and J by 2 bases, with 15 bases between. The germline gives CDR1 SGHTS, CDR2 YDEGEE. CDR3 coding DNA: TGTGCCAGCAGCTTGGGGCTGGACGGAGGGGGCAATCAGCCCCAGCATTTT. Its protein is CASSLGLDGGGNQPQHF.

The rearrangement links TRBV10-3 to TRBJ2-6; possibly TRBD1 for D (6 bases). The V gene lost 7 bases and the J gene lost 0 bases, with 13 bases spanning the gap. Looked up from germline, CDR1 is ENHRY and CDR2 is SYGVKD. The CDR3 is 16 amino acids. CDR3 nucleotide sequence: TGTGCCATCAAATCGGACAGAATCTCTGGGGCCAACGTCCTGACTTTC. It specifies CAIKSDRISGANVLTF.